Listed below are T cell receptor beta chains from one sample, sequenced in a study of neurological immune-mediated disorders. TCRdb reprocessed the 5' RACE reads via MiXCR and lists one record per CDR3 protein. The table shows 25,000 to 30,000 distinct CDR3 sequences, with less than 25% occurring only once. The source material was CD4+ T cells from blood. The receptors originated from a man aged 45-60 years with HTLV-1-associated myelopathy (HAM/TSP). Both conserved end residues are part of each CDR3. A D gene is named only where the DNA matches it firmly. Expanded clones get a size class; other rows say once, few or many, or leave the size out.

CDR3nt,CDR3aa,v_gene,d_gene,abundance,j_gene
TGTGCCAGCAGTCCCGGGACTAGCGAGCAGTTCTTC,CASSPGTSEQFF,TRBV28,TRBD2,many,TRBJ2-1
TGTGCCAGCAGTCCCGCTGGGCTACCTTACGAGCAGTACTTC,CASSPAGLPYEQYF,TRBV27,-,many,TRBJ2-7
TGTGCCAGCAGCTTTACGGTGGATACGCAGTATTTT,CASSFTVDTQYF,TRBV7-9,-,few,TRBJ2-3
TGCAGTGCTCCTAAAGCTCAGGGGGAGGTTCGCGAGCAGTACTTC,CSAPKAQGEVREQYF,TRBV20-1,-,many,TRBJ2-7
TGCAGGCCGACAGGGGGCGCGGGCAATGAGCAGTTCTTC,CRPTGGAGNEQFF,TRBV20-1,TRBD1,-,TRBJ2-1
TGTGCCAGCAGTCCTAGGGAGGGATCTAATGAAAAACTGTTTTTT,CASSPREGSNEKLFF,TRBV6-5,-,many,TRBJ1-4
TGTGCCATCAGTGAGTTTCCAGGGTCCGGGGAGCTGTTTTTT,CAISEFPGSGELFF,TRBV10-3,-,-,TRBJ2-2
TGTGCCAGCAGCGGGATAGGACAGCCGCACACTGAAGCTTTCTTT,CASSGIGQPHTEAFF,TRBV5-6,-,-,TRBJ1-1
TGCAGCGGGGCCACAACTTACACTGAAGCTTTCTTT,CSGATTYTEAFF,TRBV29-1,-,-,TRBJ1-1
TGCGCCAGCAGCTCCGGACAGGGCGAGACCCAGTACTTC,CASSSGQGETQYF,TRBV5-1,TRBD1,many,TRBJ2-5
TGCGCCAGCCAACTAGCGAGCTCCTACAATGAGCAGTTCTTC,CASQLASSYNEQFF,TRBV5-1,TRBD2,-,TRBJ2-1
TGCAGCGTTGCGGAGGGGAGCTATGGCTACACCTTC,CSVAEGSYGYTF,TRBV29-1,-,once,TRBJ1-2
TGCAGTGTCGCCACAGGGGGAACGAACAATGAGCAGTTCTTC,CSVATGGTNNEQFF,TRBV20-1,TRBD1,many,TRBJ2-1
TGCAGTGCTGTAACGGACAGTTTCTACACCTTC,CSAVTDSFYTF,TRBV20-1,-,many,TRBJ1-2
TGTGCCAGCAGCCAAAACGGAGTCCCCACAGATACGCAGTATTTT,CASSQNGVPTDTQYF,TRBV14,-,-,TRBJ2-3
TGTGCCAGCAGTTCCTCGACTAGCGGGAGTGGGCATGAGCAGTTCTTC,CASSSSTSGSGHEQFF,TRBV6-5,TRBD2,many,TRBJ2-1
TGTGCCAGTAGTCGATCCCGAAACACCGGGGAGCTGTTTTTT,CASSRSRNTGELFF,TRBV19,-,many,TRBJ2-2
TGTGCCAGCAGCCGGCTAGCGTTCTCCTACGAGCAGTACTTC,CASSRLAFSYEQYF,TRBV6-1,-,-,TRBJ2-7
TGTGCCAGCACCCTTTCCAACTATGGCTACACCTTC,CASTLSNYGYTF,TRBV12-3/TRBV12-4,-,many,TRBJ1-2
TGCGCCAGCAGCTTGGCCGACAGATACACCGGGGAGCTGTTTTTT,CASSLADRYTGELFF,TRBV5-1,-,-,TRBJ2-2
TGCAGTGCTAGGGGGACTAGCGGGGGGAGGCGCACAGATACGCAGTATTTT,CSARGTSGGRRTDTQYF,TRBV20-1,TRBD2,many,TRBJ2-3
TGTGCCACCAGCAGAGATTTAGTAGGGACTAACTATGGCTACACCTTC,CATSRDLVGTNYGYTF,TRBV15,-,once,TRBJ1-2
TGTGCCAGCAGTTTTCGGACTGGGGCTAGCACAGATACGCAGTATTTT,CASSFRTGASTDTQYF,TRBV12-3/TRBV12-4,-,many,TRBJ2-3
TGCGCCAGCAGCTTCTTAAGTGAAGCTTTCTTT,CASSFLSEAFF,TRBV5-1,-,many,TRBJ1-1
TGTGCCAGCAGTTCGACTAGCGGACCCTACGAGCAGTACTTC,CASSSTSGPYEQYF,TRBV12-3/TRBV12-4,TRBD2,few,TRBJ2-7
TGTGCCAGCAGTGGGAAGAACAGGGGCTCCTACGAGCAGTACTTC,CASSGKNRGSYEQYF,TRBV12-3/TRBV12-4,TRBD1,many,TRBJ2-7
TGTGCCAGCACCCCTCGGACAGGGGGCGGGGGCCGAAATGAAAAACTGTTTTTT,CASTPRTGGGGRNEKLFF,TRBV11-2,TRBD1,many,TRBJ1-4
TGCGCCAGCAGATGGGGACAGGGAGAGACCCAGTACTTC,CASRWGQGETQYF,TRBV5-1,TRBD1,many,TRBJ2-5
TGCAGTGCTAGAGATGGGGGGGGCCGCGAAGAGACCCAGTACTTC,CSARDGGGREETQYF,TRBV20-1,-,many,TRBJ2-5
TGTGCCAGCGTGGGAGTGGCGCATGAGCAGTTCTTC,CASVGVAHEQFF,TRBV7-2,-,many,TRBJ2-1
TGTGCCAGCAGCTTTTTCACCCAGTTTGGGCCTCGTGAAGCTTTCTTT,CASSFFTQFGPREAFF,TRBV7-8,-,many,TRBJ1-1
TGTGCCAGCGCCCCCGTTGGTAGCCATACTAACACTGAAGCTTTCTTT,CASAPVGSHTNTEAFF,TRBV3-1,-,many,TRBJ1-1
TGTGCCAGCTCACCAGGGCGGGACGGCTACACCTTC,CASSPGRDGYTF,TRBV18,-,many,TRBJ1-2
TGTGCCACCCAACAGGCGGGGAGCAATCAGCCCCAGCATTTT,CATQQAGSNQPQHF,TRBV24-1,-,many,TRBJ1-5
TGCGCCAGCAGCTCCCTCACGGGGAACGAAAAACTGTTTTTT,CASSSLTGNEKLFF,TRBV5-1,-,many,TRBJ1-4
TGCAGTGCTCTACTAGCGGGGCTACTAAATTCACCCCTCCACTTT,CSALLAGLLNSPLHF,TRBV20-1,-,-,TRBJ1-6
TGTGCCAGCAGGCCCACCATACAGGGGTACTCCTACAATGAGCAGTTCTTC,CASRPTIQGYSYNEQFF,TRBV5-5,TRBD1,-,TRBJ2-1
TGTGCCAGCAGCCTGGACAGAAATGAAAAACTGTTTTTT,CASSLDRNEKLFF,TRBV12-3/TRBV12-4,-,many,TRBJ1-4
TGTGCCAGCAGATCGAAGGGGAGGGGCTATGGCTACACCTTC,CASRSKGRGYGYTF,TRBV6-5,-,many,TRBJ1-2
TGTGCCAGCAGCACGGAGGGGGCCTATAATGAAAAACTGTTTTTT,CASSTEGAYNEKLFF,TRBV12-3/TRBV12-4,TRBD1,many,TRBJ1-4
TGCAGTGCCCGTAGAGTAGGGAATCAGCCCCAGCATTTT,CSARRVGNQPQHF,TRBV20-1,-,many,TRBJ1-5
TGCAGTGCTAATAGCGGGGGGGCCTACAATGAGCAGTTCTTC,CSANSGGAYNEQFF,TRBV20-1,TRBD2,-,TRBJ2-1
TGTGCCAGCAGCCCTTGGACAGAGAACTATGGCTACACCTTC,CASSPWTENYGYTF,TRBV6-5,-,many,TRBJ1-2
TGTGCCAGCTCGCCCAACTGGGGCAGTAATTCACCCCTCCACTTT,CASSPNWGSNSPLHF,TRBV18,-,-,TRBJ1-6
TGTGCCAGCAGGAGACAACAGGGGAACACTGAAGCTTTCTTT,CASRRQQGNTEAFF,TRBV7-8,-,many,TRBJ1-1
TGCAGCGTTGAAGTGACGTGGTCAAGCTCCTACGAGCAGTACTTC,CSVEVTWSSSYEQYF,TRBV29-1,-,-,TRBJ2-7
TGCAGTGCTAGGGTGGGATCCCTATCCAGCAATCAGCCCCAGCATTTT,CSARVGSLSSNQPQHF,TRBV20-1,-,many,TRBJ1-5
TGTGCCAGCAGCTTAGGGGGTACAACTAATGAAAAACTGTTTTTT,CASSLGGTTNEKLFF,TRBV5-5,-,many,TRBJ1-4
TGCAGTGCTGAAAAAAGGGGTGAAAAACTGTTTTTT,CSAEKRGEKLFF,TRBV20-1,-,many,TRBJ1-4
TGCAGTGCCCTACATGGGACATATGGCTACACCTTC,CSALHGTYGYTF,TRBV20-1,-,-,TRBJ1-2
TGTGCCAGCAGCCAAGTCGGAAGTGGAGAGACCCAGTACTTC,CASSQVGSGETQYF,TRBV3-1,-,many,TRBJ2-5
TGTGCCAGCAGCCCTCTCATTTATAATTCACCCCTCCACTTT,CASSPLIYNSPLHF,TRBV7-2,-,many,TRBJ1-6
TGCAGTGCTAGAGATAATAACAGAGGGTACTACGAGCAGTACTTC,CSARDNNRGYYEQYF,TRBV20-1,-,many,TRBJ2-7
TGTGCCAGCCGTGGCGGGAGCACAGATACGCAGTATTTT,CASRGGSTDTQYF,TRBV7-6,-,many,TRBJ2-3
TGCGCCAGCAGTGAGTCGATGAGCGCAGGAGATACGCAGTATTTT,CASSESMSAGDTQYF,TRBV10-1,-,-,TRBJ2-3
TGTGCCAGCACCAGCCCGGGACAGGGCGGAGGCTACACCTTC,CASTSPGQGGGYTF,TRBV7-8,TRBD1,many,TRBJ1-2